A selection of T cell receptor beta chains follows, all from one sample in a study of T cell changes during pregnancy in multiple sclerosis. The protocol was immunoSEQ multiplex PCR, while the TCRdb copy is restricted to in-frame clones and leaves out a portion. Here the sample spans about 69,000 clones, almost 95% being singletons. The sample here was peripheral blood, taken in the third trimester of pregnancy. All receptors derive from a female donor in good health, enrolled as a control in a pregnancy study. CDR3s include the opening cysteine and the closing phenylalanine or tryptophan. The D gene is left open where the match is weak. Some rows mark clone size as missing; the rest say once, few, many or name a class of expanded clone.

J,size,D,V,CDR3,DNA
TRBJ2-1,NA,TRBD2,TRBV28,CASSPRGLAGAGGASYNEQFF,TGTGCCAGCAGTCCTCGCGGACTAGCGGGAGCCGGCGGCGCATCCTACAATGAGCAGTTCTTC
TRBJ2-7,NA,TRBD2,TRBV11-2,CASGGAGASEQYF,TGTGCCTCCGGTGGAGCGGGAGCCTCCGAGCAGTACTTC
TRBJ2-1,few,NA,TRBV6-6,CASSHGGEQFF,TGTGCCAGCAGTCACGGGGGTGAGCAGTTCTTC
TRBJ2-7,NA,TRBD1,TRBV19,CASSEQGFTYEQYF,TGTGCCAGTAGTGAACAGGGGTTCACCTACGAGCAGTACTTC
TRBJ2-1,NA,NA,TRBV5-1,CASSPSPQGMTYNEQFF,TGCGCCAGCAGCCCTAGTCCTCAGGGGATGACCTACAATGAGCAGTTCTTC
TRBJ1-4,once,NA,TRBV27,CASSLYSQREKLFF,TGTGCCAGCAGTTTATACAGTCAAAGAGAAAAACTGTTTTTT
TRBJ2-7,NA,NA,TRBV7-8,CASSPDFGGLSYEQYF,TGTGCCAGCAGCCCAGACTTTGGGGGCTTATCCTACGAGCAGTACTTC
TRBJ2-5,once,TRBD2,TRBV9,CASSVEGLAGEETQYF,TGTGCCAGCAGCGTAGAGGGACTAGCGGGGGAAGAGACCCAGTACTTC
TRBJ1-1,once,NA,TRBV10-3,CAISGPGGEAFF,TGTGCCATCAGCGGTCCGGGCGGGGAAGCTTTCTTT
TRBJ1-1,NA,NA,TRBV6-5,CASSLGGEAFF,TGTGCCAGCAGCCTCGGGGGTGAAGCTTTCTTT
TRBJ2-7,NA,TRBD2,TRBV28,CASREGLAISYEQYF,TGTGCCAGCAGGGAGGGACTAGCGATCTCCTACGAGCAGTACTTC
TRBJ1-4,NA,TRBD1,TRBV28,CASSLTGQPNEKLFF,TGTGCCAGCAGTTTAACGGGACAGCCTAATGAAAAACTGTTTTTT
TRBJ2-7,once,TRBD1,TRBV30,CAWAGTGFLKQYF,TGTGCCTGGGCCGGGACAGGGTTTTTAAAGCAGTACTTC
TRBJ1-1,NA,NA,TRBV23-1,CARLSGASTEAFF,TGCGCCAGGTTATCAGGGGCCTCCACTGAAGCTTTCTTT
TRBJ1-4,NA,NA,TRBV21-1,CASSKANRDSLFF,TGTGCCAGCAGCAAAGCTAACAGGGATAGTCTGTTTTTT
TRBJ2-1,once,NA,TRBV27,CASSLWLADEQFF,TGTGCCAGCAGTTTATGGCTAGCTGATGAGCAGTTCTTC
TRBJ2-5,NA,TRBD1,TRBV6-6,CASSKPGQGGETQYF,TGTGCCAGCAGTAAGCCGGGACAGGGGGGCGAGACCCAGTACTTC
TRBJ1-2,NA,TRBD1,TRBV28,CASISDRDEGYTF,TGTGCCAGCATCTCTGACAGGGATGAGGGCTACACCTTC
TRBJ1-6,NA,NA,TRBV6-5,CASRRDTYSPLHF,TGTGCCAGCAGAAGGGACACCTATTCACCCCTCCACTTT
TRBJ2-1,NA,NA,TRBV7-2,CASSTRPRPLSYNEQFF,TGTGCCAGCAGCACCCGCCCTAGACCCCTCTCCTACAATGAGCAGTTCTTC
TRBJ2-2,NA,NA,TRBV7-9,CASTRTGELFF,TGTGCCAGCACCCGCACCGGGGAGCTGTTTTTT
TRBJ2-1,NA,NA,TRBV14,CASSQVGRGNEQFF,TGTGCCAGCAGCCAAGTGGGCAGGGGCAATGAGCAGTTCTTC
TRBJ1-5,NA,NA,TRBV30,CAWSAMSNQPQHF,TGTGCCTGGAGTGCCATGTCCAATCAGCCCCAGCATTTT
TRBJ1-4,NA,NA,TRBV6-6,CASSSQGLSEKLFF,TGTGCCAGCAGTTCACAGGGTTTATCTGAAAAACTGTTTTTT
TRBJ1-1,NA,NA,TRBV25-1,CASSATTDPQFGAFF,TGTGCCAGCAGTGCGACCACAGATCCTCAATTCGGAGCTTTCTTT
TRBJ2-3,NA,NA,TRBV9,CASSVGQTRTDTQYF,TGTGCCAGCAGCGTCGGACAGACACGCACAGATACGCAGTATTTT
TRBJ2-1,NA,TRBD1,TRBV6-1,CASSSGTGGYNEQFF,TGTGCCAGCAGTTCCGGGACAGGGGGCTACAATGAGCAGTTCTTC
TRBJ2-7,NA,TRBD2,TRBV6-1,CATRESGNSYEQYF,TGTGCCACCCGCGAGAGCGGGAACTCCTACGAGCAGTACTTC
TRBJ2-1,once,TRBD2,TRBV10-3,CAIAESTSGAYNEQFF,TGTGCCATCGCTGAATCTACTAGCGGAGCTTACAATGAGCAGTTCTTC
TRBJ2-3,NA,TRBD2,TRBV13,CASSFSGSGDTQYF,TGTGCCAGCAGCTTTAGCGGGAGTGGGGATACGCAGTATTTT
TRBJ2-6,NA,TRBD1,TRBV18,CASSPRDRDRSGANVLTF,TGTGCCAGCTCCCCTCGGGACAGAGACCGATCTGGGGCCAACGTCCTGACTTTC
TRBJ2-5,NA,TRBD1,TRBV5-1,CASSNTGGWETQYF,TGCGCCAGCAGCAACACAGGGGGCTGGGAGACCCAGTACTTC
TRBJ1-2,NA,TRBD1,TRBV7-9,CASSNNDRGGYTF,TGTGCCAGCAGCAATAACGACAGGGGCGGCTACACCTTC
TRBJ2-2,NA,TRBD1,TRBV25-1,CATRKGTGATGELFF,TGTGCCACCAGAAAGGGGACAGGGGCCACCGGGGAGCTGTTTTTT
TRBJ2-7,NA,TRBD1,TRBV19,CASSIAPGGYEQYF,TGTGCCAGTAGTATAGCCCCAGGGGGCTACGAGCAGTACTTC
TRBJ2-3,NA,TRBD1,TRBV6-5,CASSHSGQSTDTQYF,TGTGCCAGCAGCCACTCGGGACAGTCCACAGATACGCAGTATTTT
TRBJ2-2,NA,NA,TRBV19,CASSLHYRVDGELFF,TGTGCCAGTAGTCTCCATTACAGGGTTGACGGGGAGCTGTTTTTT
TRBJ2-7,once,NA,TRBV16,CASSQYGRGWDERYF,TGTGCCAGCAGCCAGTATGGCAGGGGTTGGGACGAGCGGTACTTC
TRBJ1-1,NA,TRBD1,TRBV6-6,CASSSDRVNTEAFF,TGTGCCAGCAGTTCCGACAGGGTGAACACTGAAGCTTTCTTT
TRBJ2-1,NA,NA,TRBV7-2,CASSLERTPYNEQFF,TGTGCCAGCAGCTTGGAGCGAACTCCCTACAATGAGCAGTTCTTC
TRBJ1-1,few,NA,TRBV28,CASSPVMRPLTEAFF,TGTGCCAGCAGTCCAGTAATGAGGCCCCTCACTGAAGCTTTCTTT
TRBJ1-2,NA,TRBD1,TRBV18,CASSPLWGTGHNYGYTF,TGTGCCAGCTCGCCACTCTGGGGGACAGGTCATAACTATGGCTACACCTTC
TRBJ2-1,NA,NA,TRBV4-3,CASSHRTDYNEQFF,TGCGCCAGCAGCCATCGGACAGACTACAATGAGCAGTTCTTC
TRBJ2-1,once,TRBD2,TRBV6-1,CASSGGTSGTNEQFF,TGTGCCAGCAGTGGCGGGACTAGCGGTACTAATGAGCAGTTCTTC
TRBJ2-3,NA,TRBD2,TRBV27,CASSLMAGGGADTQYF,TGTGCCAGCAGTTTAATGGCGGGAGGGGGGGCAGATACGCAGTATTTT
TRBJ2-7,NA,NA,TRBV21-1,CASSKVQTRSGSMKGRATSYEQYF,TGTGCCAGCAGCAAAGTGCAAACGAGGAGCGGGAGCATGAAGGGGAGAGCGACTTCCTACGAGCAGTACTTC
TRBJ1-1,once,NA,TRBV7-8,CASSFFDPREPFF,TGTGCCAGCAGCTTTTTCGACCCCAGGGAACCTTTCTTT
TRBJ2-7,NA,TRBD1,TRBV5-1,CASSLNPGGNSEQYF,TGCGCCAGCAGCTTGAACCCAGGGGGAAATAGCGAGCAGTACTTC
TRBJ2-5,few,TRBD1,TRBV7-2,CASSYDRVQETQYF,TGTGCCAGCAGCTATGACAGGGTACAAGAGACCCAGTACTTC
TRBJ2-1,NA,NA,TRBV9,CASSVGRGNEQFF,TGTGCCAGCAGCGTAGGCAGGGGAAATGAGCAGTTCTTC
TRBJ2-7,NA,NA,TRBV5-8,CASSPSYEQYF,TGTGCCAGCAGCCCATCCTACGAGCAGTACTTC
TRBJ2-3,NA,TRBD2,TRBV11-2,CASSLDGTSSGHTQYF,TGTGCCAGCAGCTTAGACGGAACGTCTAGCGGCCATACGCAGTATTTT
TRBJ2-2,once,NA,TRBV6-6,CASRWGDGTGELFF,TGTGCCAGCAGATGGGGGGATGGCACCGGGGAGCTGTTTTTT
TRBJ2-3,NA,NA,TRBV7-9,CASSPLYTDTQYF,TGTGCCAGCAGCCCTTTGTACACAGATACGCAGTATTTT
TRBJ2-7,NA,NA,TRBV27,CASSLRSGRRGDDYEQYF,TGTGCCAGCAGTTTAAGATCGGGCCGGAGGGGCGACGACTACGAGCAGTACTTC
TRBJ2-7,NA,NA,TRBV11-2,CASSFVRGSSYEQYF,TGTGCCAGCAGCTTTGTCCGGGGGAGCTCCTACGAGCAGTACTTC
TRBJ2-1,NA,TRBD1,TRBV9,CASSLGQASYNEQFF,TGTGCCAGCAGTCTCGGACAGGCTTCCTACAATGAGCAGTTCTTC